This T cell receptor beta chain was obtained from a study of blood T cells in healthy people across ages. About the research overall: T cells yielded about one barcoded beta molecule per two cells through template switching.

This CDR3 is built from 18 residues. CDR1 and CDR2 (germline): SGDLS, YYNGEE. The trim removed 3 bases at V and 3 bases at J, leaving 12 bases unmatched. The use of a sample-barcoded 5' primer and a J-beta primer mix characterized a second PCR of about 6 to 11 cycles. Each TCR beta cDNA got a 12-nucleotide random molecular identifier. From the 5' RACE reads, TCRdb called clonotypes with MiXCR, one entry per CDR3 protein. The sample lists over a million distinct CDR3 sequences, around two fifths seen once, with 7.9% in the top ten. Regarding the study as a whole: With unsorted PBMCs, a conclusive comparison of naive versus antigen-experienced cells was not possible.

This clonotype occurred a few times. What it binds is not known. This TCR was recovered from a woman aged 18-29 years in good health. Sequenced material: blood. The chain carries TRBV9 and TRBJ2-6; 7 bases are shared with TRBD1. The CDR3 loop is CASSAVDRTEVGANVLTF. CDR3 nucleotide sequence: TGTGCCAGCAGCGCTGTGGACAGGACCGAAGTTGGGGCCAACGTCCTGACTTTC.